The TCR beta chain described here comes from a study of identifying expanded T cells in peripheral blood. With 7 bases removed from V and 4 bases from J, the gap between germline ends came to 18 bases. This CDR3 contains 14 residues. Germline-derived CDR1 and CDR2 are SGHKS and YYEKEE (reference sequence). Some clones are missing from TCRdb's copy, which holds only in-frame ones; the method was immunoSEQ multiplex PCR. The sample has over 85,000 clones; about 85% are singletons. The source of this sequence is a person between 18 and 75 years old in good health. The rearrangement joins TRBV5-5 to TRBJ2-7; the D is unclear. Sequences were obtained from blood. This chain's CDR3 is CASSIGSGLYEQYF. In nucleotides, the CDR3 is TGTGCCAGCTCGATCGGGTCCGGTCTTTACGAGCAGTACTTC.